The 18 T cell receptor beta chains in this list originate from one sample, sequenced in a study of shared clonotypes between healthy human individuals. Sequencing was performed with immunoSEQ multiplex PCR; in TCRdb, only in-frame clones are kept and a portion is missing. The table has approximately 620,000 clones, around 97% seen once. Sample: naive CD4+ T cells sorted from blood. Regarding subset: CD45RA+ positively selected. These receptors originate from a woman aged 30 to 39 in good health.

This clone was detected only once. The chain's CDR3 is CASSGRGPSGSYEQYF. CDR3 DNA sequence: TGCGCCAGCAGCGGGAGGGGGCCTAGCGGGAGTTACGAGCAGTACTTC. The chain has TRBV5-1 and TRBJ2-7; TRBD2 matches at 10 bases. There are 16 residues in the CDR3. J was trimmed by 4 bases and V by 4 bases; bases with no gene match: 11. Germline V lookup: CDR1 SGHRS, CDR2 YFSETQ.

The chain links TRBV5-1 to TRBJ2-7; possibly TRBD2 for D (5 bases). V was pared by 0 bases and J by 5 bases, with 12 bases between. Per germline, CDR1 SGHRS and CDR2 YFSETQ. This CDR3 region has 14 residues. This CDR3 reads CASSLEAAVDEQYF. CDR3 bases: TGCGCCAGCAGCTTGGAAGCGGCCGTCGACGAGCAGTACTTC.

The chain combines TRBV5-1 with TRBJ1-2; 8 bases align to TRBD1. CDR3 length: 13 amino acids. J was trimmed by 5 bases and V by 3 bases; bases with no gene match: 3. Looked up from germline, CDR1 is SGHRS and CDR2 is YFSETQ. In DNA, the CDR3 is TGCGCCAGCAGCTCCGGACAGGGTTATGGCTACACCTTC. Residues: CASSSGQGYGYTF.

This rearrangement joins TRBV5-1 to TRBJ1-1; tentative D call: TRBD1 (5 bases). CDR3 length: 14 amino acids. Germline-derived CDR1 and CDR2 are SGHRS and YFSETQ. Trimming left V 1 base short and J 3 bases short, with 10 bases between. The CDR3 sequence is CASSLSRADTEAFF. The CDR3 bases are TGCGCCAGCAGCTTGAGCAGGGCGGACACTGAAGCTTTCTTT.

The chain carries TRBV6-6 and TRBJ1-5, with 7 nucleotides matching TRBD1. Germline CDR1 MNHNY, CDR2 SVGAGI (reference sequence). With V trimmed by 2 bases and J by 1 base, 2 bases remained unmatched. The CDR3 contains 15 residues. The DNA of the CDR3 is TGTGCCAGCAGTTACGGCAGGGGGAGCAATCAGCCCCAGCATTTT. Translating it yields CASSYGRGSNQPQHF.

The V and J genes are TRBV5-1 and TRBJ1-2; maybe TRBD1 (5 bases). CDR1 and CDR2 (germline): SGHRS, YFSETQ. CDR3 size: 17 residues. Trimming left V 0 bases short and J 0 bases short, with 15 bases between. The CDR3 sequence is CASSLVFGTAANYGYTF. CDR3 coding DNA: TGCGCCAGCAGCTTGGTATTCGGGACGGCGGCTAACTATGGCTACACCTTC.

The chain joins TRBV5-1 to TRBJ1-4; D not resolved. The germline CDR1 and CDR2 sequences are SGHRS and YFSETQ. V gave up 0 bases and J gave up 0 bases, with 15 bases separating them. This CDR3 spans 18 amino acids. Here the CDR3 reads CASSLGIVGVATNEKLFF. In DNA form, the CDR3 reads TGCGCCAGCAGCTTGGGAATCGTGGGAGTCGCAACTAATGAAAAACTGTTTTTT.

This chain connects TRBV27 to TRBJ2-7; TRBD2 matches at 10 bases. Germline-derived CDR1 and CDR2 are MNHEY and SMNVEV (reference sequence). The ends lost 4 bases at V and 0 bases at J; junction bases unmatched: 3. The CDR3 is made up of 15 amino acids. Here the CDR3 reads CASSSGLAISYEQYF. The CDR3 coding sequence is TGTGCCAGCAGTTCGGGACTAGCGATCTCCTACGAGCAGTACTTC.

As for this clone: In the same sample, other DNA sequences code for this CDR3. V is TRBV28 and J is TRBJ2-1; tentative D call: TRBD2 (6 bases). The CDR3 totals 14 residues. The V gene lost 2 bases and the J gene lost 2 bases, with 7 bases spanning the gap. Per germline, CDR1 MDHEN and CDR2 SYDVKM. In DNA, the CDR3 is TGTGCCAGCAGTTTAGCGGGACCCTACAATGAGCAGTTCTTC. Its protein is CASSLAGPYNEQFF.

Only one count was recorded for this clone. V is TRBV28 and J is TRBJ1-4; D is ambiguous. Trimming removed 6 bases from V and 7 bases from J, with 18 bases in between. The CDR3 contains 15 residues. Per the germline V gene, CDR1 is MDHEN and CDR2 is SYDVKM. CDR3 residues: CASRSPVVLGEKLFF. CDR3 nucleotide sequence: TGTGCCAGCAGGTCCCCTGTGGTGTTGGGTGAAAAACTGTTTTTT.

The rearrangement uses TRBV6-1 and TRBJ2-1; TRBD2 is a possible D gene (5 bases). Germline V gene lookup returns CDR1 MNHNS and CDR2 SASEGT. The CDR3 runs 13 residues. The V end was cut by 6 bases, the J end by 8 bases, with 14 bases between. Here the CDR3 reads CASRIAIVDEQFF. CDR3 bases: TGTGCCAGCAGGATAGCGATAGTCGATGAGCAGTTCTTC.

The gene calls are TRBV2 and TRBJ1-4; D not certain. The germline V gene has CDR1 SNHLY and CDR2 FYNNEI. This CDR3 region has 10 residues. V was cut by 6 bases and J by 8 bases, with 4 bases left in between. The CDR3 DNA reads as TGTGCCAGCAGGGCGGAAAAACTGTTTTTT. It translates to CASRAEKLFF.

The chain couples TRBV5-1 to TRBJ1-2; no clear D. V lost 0 bases to trimming and J lost 5 bases, with 11 bases between them. Germline V gene lookup returns CDR1 SGHRS and CDR2 YFSETQ. The CDR3 is made up of 14 amino acids. The CDR3 loop reads CASSLALPEYGYTF. CDR3 bases: TGCGCCAGCAGCTTGGCTCTTCCGGAGTATGGCTACACCTTC.

The rearrangement joins TRBV11-2 to TRBJ2-1; D remains unclear. Between the trimmed V and J ends, which lost 3 bases and 2 bases, there was a span of 11 bases. Germline V gene lookup returns CDR1 SGHAT and CDR2 FQNNGV. The CDR3 runs to 15 residues. The CDR3 nucleotides are TGTGCCAGCAGCTTTCGGCAGGTCGCCTACAATGAGCAGTTCTTC. It translates to CASSFRQVAYNEQFF.

The chain joins TRBV5-6 to TRBJ1-2; D gene uncertain. V lost 0 bases, J lost 4 bases, and 13 bases lay in between. The CDR3 sequence is 15 residues long. CDR1 is SGHDT and CDR2 is YYEEEE in the germline V gene. Here the CDR3 DNA reads TGTGCCAGCAGCTTGGAGGCGGCTTGGGTCTATGGCTACACCTTC. Its translation: CASSLEAAWVYGYTF. Filled out from reference TRBV5-6 and TRBJ1-2, the complete variable domain reads DAGVTQSPTHLIKTRGQQVTLRCSPKSGHDTVSWYQQALGQGPQFIFQYYEEEERQRGNFPDRFSGHQFPNYSSELNVNALLLGDSALYLCASSLEAAWVYGYTFGSGTRLTVV.

This clone was seen once. V usage is TRBV6-1 and J usage is TRBJ2-7; no firm D call. The length of the CDR3 is 13 residues. The germline gives CDR1 MNHNS, CDR2 SASEGT. Trimming stripped 6 bases from V and 3 bases from J, with 12 bases between. The CDR3 reads CASSNGHHYEQYF. The CDR3 region has the DNA TGTGCCAGCAGCAACGGCCACCACTACGAGCAGTACTTC.

The J gene is TRBJ1-1, the V gene TRBV7-9; D gene unclear. V was clipped by 1 base and J by 0 bases, with 6 bases between them. Germline CDR1 and CDR2: SEHNR and FQNEAQ (reference sequence). The CDR3 loop spans 14 amino acids. The CDR3 bases are TGTGCCAGCAGCTTAGATGTTTTGAACACTGAAGCTTTCTTT. Its translation is CASSLDVLNTEAFF.

V and J are TRBV5-4 and TRBJ1-5; 7 bases line up with TRBD1. This CDR3 has 16 residues. The J segment lost 3 bases and the V segment lost 4 bases, leaving 10 bases of the junction unmatched. Germline assignment: CDR1 SGHNT and CDR2 YYREEE (reference sequence). CDR3 protein: CASSQDPGQYNQPQHF. The DNA for the CDR3 is TGTGCCAGCAGCCAGGATCCGGGACAGTACAATCAGCCCCAGCATTTT.